This T cell receptor beta chain originates from a study of blood T cells in healthy people across ages. This clonotype was counted a few times. The authors ran a second PCR of about 6 to 11 cycles using a sample-barcoded 5' primer and a J-beta primer mix. From the 5' RACE reads, TCRdb called clonotypes with MiXCR, one entry per CDR3 protein. The data show 800,000 or so distinct CDR3 sequences, roughly 25% seen once. V shed 0 bases, J shed 2 bases, and the junction held 9 bases outside the gene matches. The CDR3 length is 18 residues. Germline CDR1 and CDR2: LGHNA and YSLEER. This sample was also put to use in a study of T cells of mothers and their children.

This sequence joins TRBV4-3 and TRBJ2-5, with 10 positions matching TRBD2. The sample taken for sequencing was blood. This sequence originates from a boy aged 5-17 years in good health. The CDR3, as DNA: TGCGCCAGCAGCCAAGATGGCCTAGCGGGGGCCTTACAAGAGACCCAGTACTTC. It yields the protein CASSQDGLAGALQETQYF.